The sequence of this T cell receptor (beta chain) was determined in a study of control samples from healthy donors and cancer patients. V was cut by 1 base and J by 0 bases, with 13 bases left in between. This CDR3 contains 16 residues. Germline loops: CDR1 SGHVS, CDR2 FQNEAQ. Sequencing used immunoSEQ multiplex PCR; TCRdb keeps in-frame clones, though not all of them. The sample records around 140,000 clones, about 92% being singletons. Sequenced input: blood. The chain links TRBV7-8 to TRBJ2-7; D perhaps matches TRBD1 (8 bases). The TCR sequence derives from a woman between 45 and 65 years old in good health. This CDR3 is CASSLGGGTGSYEQYF. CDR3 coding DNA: TGTGCCAGCAGCTTAGGGGGGGGGACAGGCTCCTACGAGCAGTACTTC.